The 14 T cell receptor beta chains given below trace back to one sample, sequenced in a study of cytotoxic CD8 clonotypes in ibrutinib-treated CLL. Produced via immunoSEQ multiplex PCR; TCRdb's table is partial and in-frame only. Altogether about 23,000 clones are present, just under 70% being singletons, with the ten largest covering 28%. Material: PBMCs, obtained after 24 months of ibrutinib treatment. These receptors were obtained from a human donor with chronic lymphocytic leukemia.

Relative to its sample, this clone is hyperexpanded. The chain has TRBV7-9 and TRBJ1-1; D not resolved. From germline, CDR1 is SEHNR and CDR2 FQNEAQ (reference sequence). Deletions cut 5 bases from V and 2 bases from J, with 15 bases between. The CDR3 runs to 15 residues. CDR3 DNA sequence: TGTGCCAGCAGCAGGACCCGAAGCGATAACACTGAAGCTTTCTTT. The encoded protein is CASSRTRSDNTEAFF.

This chain joins TRBV5-4 and TRBJ1-2; D call uncertain. This CDR3 contains 12 residues. The ends were cut back, 2 bases at V and 6 bases at J, with 8 bases in the middle. Germline CDR1 is SGHNT and CDR2 is YYREEE (reference sequence). In nucleotides, the CDR3 is TGTGCCAGCAGCTTAGTAGGGCATGGCTACACCTTC. Its translation is CASSLVGHGYTF. Together with reference TRBV5-4 and TRBJ1-2, the CDR3 gives the full variable domain: ETGVTQSPTHLIKTRGQQVTLRCSSQSGHNTVSWYQQALGQGPQFIFQYYREEENGRGNFPPRFSGLQFPNYSSELNVNALELDDSALYLCASSLVGHGYTFGSGTRLTVV.

V usage is TRBV29-1 and J usage is TRBJ2-1; D perhaps matches TRBD1 (6 bases). There are 12 residues in the CDR3. CDR1 is SQVTM and CDR2 is ANQGSEA in the germline V gene. The V end was cut by 2 bases, the J end by 8 bases, with 10 bases between. This CDR3 reads CSVETGGDEQFF. CDR3 coding DNA: TGCAGCGTTGAAACTGGGGGCGATGAGCAGTTCTTC.

By frequency in the sample, this clone is medium-sized. The rearrangement joins TRBV2 to TRBJ2-1; D not resolved. V was clipped by 0 bases and J by 8 bases, with 5 bases between them. Germline V gene data show CDR1 as SNHLY and CDR2 as FYNNEI. The CDR3 runs to 12 residues. CDR3 nucleotides: TGTGCCAGCAGTGAAGCCAGCGATGAGCAGTTCTTC. Translated, it gives CASSEASDEQFF.

This chain links TRBV7-6 with TRBJ2-7; a weak D match, TRBD1 (5 bases). CDR1 is SGHVS, CDR2 FNYEAQ, per germline. V was shortened by 5 bases and J by 4 bases, with 15 bases between the two germline ends. This CDR3 has 14 residues. The CDR3 nucleotides are TGTGCCAGCAGCCACGCAGGGCGACCGTACGAGCAGTACTTC. This gives the protein CASSHAGRPYEQYF.

The genes are TRBV11-2 and TRBJ1-3, with D possibly matching TRBD1 (5 bases). The germline V and J ends were trimmed by 3 bases and 1 base, with 13 bases remaining between them. Germline V gives CDR1 SGHAT, CDR2 FQNNGV. The CDR3 is 16 residues long. CDR3 sequence reads: CASSFSWGESGNTIYF. Written as DNA, the CDR3 is TGTGCCAGCAGCTTTAGCTGGGGGGAGTCTGGAAACACCATATATTTT. Based on the CDR3 plus reference TRBV11-2 and TRBJ1-3, the full variable domain is EAGVAQSPRYKIIEKRQSVAFWCNPISGHATLYWYQQILGQGPKLLIQFQNNGVVDDSQLPKDRFSAERLKGVDSTLKIQPAKLEDSAVYLCASSFSWGESGNTIYFGEGSWLTVV.

The rearrangement uses TRBV5-1 and TRBJ1-1, with 12 bases that match TRBD1. Trimming removed 4 bases from V and 3 bases from J; junction bases left unmatched: 7. The CDR3 has 16 amino acids. The V gene's germline CDR1 is SGHRS and CDR2 YFSETQ. The CDR3 DNA follows: TGCGCCAGCAGCGAGGGACAGGGGGCGATTCACACTGAAGCTTTCTTT. Protein: CASSEGQGAIHTEAFF.

The chain has TRBV5-1 and TRBJ2-7; 9 nucleotides match TRBD1. The CDR3 length is 15 residues. Per the germline V gene, CDR1 is SGHRS and CDR2 is YFSETQ. J was trimmed by 4 bases and V by 4 bases; bases with no gene match: 9. CDR3 sequence: CASSQDRGGHYEQYF. In DNA form, the CDR3 reads TGCGCCAGCAGCCAGGACAGGGGCGGCCATTACGAGCAGTACTTC. Together with reference TRBV5-1 and TRBJ2-7, the CDR3 gives the full variable domain: KAGVTQTPRYLIKTRGQQVTLSCSPISGHRSVSWYQQTPGQGLQFLFEYFSETQRNKGNFPGRFSGRQFSNSRSEMNVSTLELGDSALYLCASSQDRGGHYEQYFGPGTRLTVT.

This clone was seen a single time. The chain employs TRBV7-9 and TRBJ2-1, with D tentatively TRBD1 (6 bases). In germline, CDR1 is SEHNR, CDR2 FQNEAQ (reference sequence). There are 17 residues in the CDR3. V was clipped by 1 base and J by 3 bases, with 16 bases between them. The CDR3 DNA reads as TGTGCCAGCAGCTTAGTTCGACAGGAGGCCTACTACAATGAGCAGTTCTTC. Protein sequence: CASSLVRQEAYYNEQFF.

This clone was counted a single time. The gene calls are TRBV5-6 and TRBJ2-5; the match to TRBD1 covers 8 bases. The CDR3 loop spans 12 amino acids. Unmatched junction bases numbered 3, after V lost 4 bases and J lost 7 bases. Germline-derived CDR1 and CDR2 are SGHDT and YYEEEE. The CDR3 nucleotides are TGTGCCAGCAGCCAAGACAGGGGGACCCAGTACTTC. This encodes CASSQDRGTQYF.

This rearrangement joins TRBV6-1 to TRBJ2-7; no clear D. Germline V gene sequence: CDR1 MNHNS, CDR2 SASEGT. CDR3 length: 14 residues. The V end lost 1 base, the J end lost 1 base, and 8 bases lay between the germline ends. DNA of the CDR3: TGTGCCAGCAGTGAAGTACTATCGTCCTACGAGCAGTACTTC. Amino acid sequence: CASSEVLSSYEQYF.

The table lists this clone with a count of one. The chain is built from TRBV5-5 and TRBJ2-5, with a possible D match to TRBD1 (6 bases). V dropped 2 bases and J dropped 1 base, with 9 bases sitting between them. The CDR3 runs 14 residues. Germline V gene data show CDR1 as SGHKS and CDR2 as YYEKEE (reference sequence). CDR3 sequence reads: CASSLGQRQETQYF. In DNA form, the CDR3 reads TGTGCCAGCAGCTTAGGACAGCGCCAAGAGACCCAGTACTTC.

In its sample, this clone was seen once. This chain joins TRBV5-4 and TRBJ2-3; TRBD1 matches at 12 bases. The trim removed 4 bases at V and 4 bases at J, leaving 10 bases unmatched. Germline assignment: CDR1 SGHNT and CDR2 YYREEE (reference sequence). This CDR3 contains 17 residues. This CDR3 reads CASSQKQGQGAADTQYF. The CDR3 DNA follows: TGTGCCAGCAGCCAAAAACAGGGACAGGGGGCGGCAGATACGCAGTATTTT. Combining the CDR3 with reference TRBV5-4 and TRBJ2-3 gives the whole variable domain ETGVTQSPTHLIKTRGQQVTLRCSSQSGHNTVSWYQQALGQGPQFIFQYYREEENGRGNFPPRFSGLQFPNYSSELNVNALELDDSALYLCASSQKQGQGAADTQYFGPGTRLTVL.

J is TRBJ2-5 and V is TRBV5-4; D unclear. CDR3 size: 13 residues. V was shortened by 2 bases and J by 2 bases, with 7 bases between the two germline ends. From germline, CDR1 is SGHNT and CDR2 YYREEE (reference sequence). The DNA of the CDR3 is TGTGCCAGCAGCTTTCGGGTACAAGAGACCCAGTACTTC. Translated: CASSFRVQETQYF.